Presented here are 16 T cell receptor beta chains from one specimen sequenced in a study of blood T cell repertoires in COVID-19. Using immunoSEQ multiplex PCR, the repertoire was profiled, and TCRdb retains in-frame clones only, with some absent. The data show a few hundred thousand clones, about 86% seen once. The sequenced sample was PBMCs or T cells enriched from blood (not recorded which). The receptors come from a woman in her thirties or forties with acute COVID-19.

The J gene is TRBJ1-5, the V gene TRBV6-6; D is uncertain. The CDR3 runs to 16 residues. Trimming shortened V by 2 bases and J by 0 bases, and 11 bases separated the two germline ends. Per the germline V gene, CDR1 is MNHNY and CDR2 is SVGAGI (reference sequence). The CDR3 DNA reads TGTGCCAGCAGTTACCCAGGCAGGAATAGCAATCAGCCCCAGCATTTT. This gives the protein CASSYPGRNSNQPQHF.

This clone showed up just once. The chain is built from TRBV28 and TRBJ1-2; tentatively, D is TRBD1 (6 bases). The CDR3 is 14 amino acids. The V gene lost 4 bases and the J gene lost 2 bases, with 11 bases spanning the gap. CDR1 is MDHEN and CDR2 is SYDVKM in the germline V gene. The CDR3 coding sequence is TGTGCCAGCAGTTACCAGGGGTCCAACTATGGCTACACCTTC. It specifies CASSYQGSNYGYTF.

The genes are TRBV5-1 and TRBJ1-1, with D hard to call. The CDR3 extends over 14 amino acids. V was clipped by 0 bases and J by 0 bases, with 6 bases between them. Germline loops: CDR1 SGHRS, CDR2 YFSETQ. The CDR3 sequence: CASSLARMNTEAFF. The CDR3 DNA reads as TGCGCCAGCAGCTTGGCCAGGATGAACACTGAAGCTTTCTTT.

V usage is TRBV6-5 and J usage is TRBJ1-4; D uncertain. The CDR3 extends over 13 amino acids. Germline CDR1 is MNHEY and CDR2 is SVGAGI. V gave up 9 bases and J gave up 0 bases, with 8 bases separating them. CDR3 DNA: TGTGCCAGTACAGTAGCAACTAATGAAAAACTGTTTTTT. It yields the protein CASTVATNEKLFF.

The CDR3 nucleotides read TGTGCCAGCAGAGTATCTCTAGGAAACACCATATATTTT. Protein: CASRVSLGNTIYF. This chain connects TRBV6-5 to TRBJ1-3; D uncertain. The germline V gene has CDR1 MNHEY and CDR2 SVGAGI. The CDR3 consists of 13 residues. V was cut by 6 bases and J by 4 bases, with 10 bases left in between.

The CDR3 sequence is CASSVQPGQGRGNTIYF. The CDR3 DNA reads TGTGCCAGCAGTGTCCAGCCGGGACAGGGACGAGGAAACACCATATATTTT. The chain links TRBV6-1 to TRBJ1-3; 9 nucleotides align to TRBD1. This CDR3 contains 17 residues. J lost 4 bases, V lost 4 bases, and 11 bases had no gene match. Germline CDR1 MNHNS, CDR2 SASEGT.

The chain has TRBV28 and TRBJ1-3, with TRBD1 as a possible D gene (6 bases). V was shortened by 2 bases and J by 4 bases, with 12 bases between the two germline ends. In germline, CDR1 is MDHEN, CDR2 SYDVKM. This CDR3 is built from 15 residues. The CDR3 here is CASSLGAGAGNTIYF. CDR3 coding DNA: TGTGCCAGCAGTTTAGGTGCGGGGGCCGGAAACACCATATATTTT.

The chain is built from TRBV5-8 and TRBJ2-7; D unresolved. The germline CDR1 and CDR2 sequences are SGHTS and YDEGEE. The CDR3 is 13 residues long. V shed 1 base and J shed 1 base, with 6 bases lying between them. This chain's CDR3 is CASSLPLSYEQYF. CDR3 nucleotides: TGTGCCAGCAGCTTGCCTCTTTCCTACGAGCAGTACTTC.

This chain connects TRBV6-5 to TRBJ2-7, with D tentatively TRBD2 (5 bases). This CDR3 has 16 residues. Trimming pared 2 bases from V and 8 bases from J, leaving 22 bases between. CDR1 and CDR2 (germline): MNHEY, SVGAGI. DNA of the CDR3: TGTGCCAGCAGTTACACAGAGGGAAGTACCTCTAGCAAGCAGTACTTC. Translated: CASSYTEGSTSSKQYF.

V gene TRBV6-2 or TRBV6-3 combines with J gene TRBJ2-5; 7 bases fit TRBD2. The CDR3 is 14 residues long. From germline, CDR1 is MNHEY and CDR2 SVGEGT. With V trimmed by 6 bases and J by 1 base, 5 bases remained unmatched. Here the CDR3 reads CASSGTGGQETQYF. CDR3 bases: TGTGCCAGCAGCGGGACGGGGGGCCAAGAGACCCAGTACTTC.

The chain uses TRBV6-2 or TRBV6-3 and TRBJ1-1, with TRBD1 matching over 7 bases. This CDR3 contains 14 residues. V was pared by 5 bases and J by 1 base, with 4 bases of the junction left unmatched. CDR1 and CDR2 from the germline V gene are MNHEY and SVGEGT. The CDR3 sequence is CASSGRQGNTEAFF. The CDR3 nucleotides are TGTGCCAGCAGTGGACGACAGGGGAACACTGAAGCTTTCTTT.

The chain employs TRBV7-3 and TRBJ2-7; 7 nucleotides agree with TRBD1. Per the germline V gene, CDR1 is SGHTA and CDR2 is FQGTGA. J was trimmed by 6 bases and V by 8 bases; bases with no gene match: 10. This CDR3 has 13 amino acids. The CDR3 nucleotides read TGTGCCAGCGGTGACAGGGAAGGGGGCGAGCAGTACTTC. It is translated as CASGDREGGEQYF.

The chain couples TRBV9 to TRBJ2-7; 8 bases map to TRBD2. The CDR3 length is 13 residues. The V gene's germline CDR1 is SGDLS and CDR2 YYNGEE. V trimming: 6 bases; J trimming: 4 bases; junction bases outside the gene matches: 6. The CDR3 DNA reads TGTGCCAGCACCCCGGCTAGCGGGTACGAGCAGTACTTC. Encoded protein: CASTPASGYEQYF.

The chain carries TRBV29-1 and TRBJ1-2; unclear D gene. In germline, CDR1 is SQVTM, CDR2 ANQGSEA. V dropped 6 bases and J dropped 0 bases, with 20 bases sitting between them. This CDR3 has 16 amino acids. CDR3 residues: CSVFRQERPANYGYTF. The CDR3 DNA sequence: TGCAGCGTCTTCCGGCAGGAACGCCCGGCTAACTATGGCTACACCTTC. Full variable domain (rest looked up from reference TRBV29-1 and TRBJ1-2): SAVISQKPSRDICQRGTSLTIQCQVDSQVTMMFWYRQQPGQSLTLIATANQGSEATYESGFVIDKFPISRPNLTFSTLTVSNMSPEDSSIYLCSVFRQERPANYGYTFGSGTRLTVV.

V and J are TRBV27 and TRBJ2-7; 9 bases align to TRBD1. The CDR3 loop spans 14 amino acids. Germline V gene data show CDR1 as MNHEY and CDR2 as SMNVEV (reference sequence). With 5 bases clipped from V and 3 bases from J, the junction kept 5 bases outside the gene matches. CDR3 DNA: TGTGCCAGCAGTACCGGGGGACAGGGCTACGAGCAGTACTTC. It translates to CASSTGGQGYEQYF.

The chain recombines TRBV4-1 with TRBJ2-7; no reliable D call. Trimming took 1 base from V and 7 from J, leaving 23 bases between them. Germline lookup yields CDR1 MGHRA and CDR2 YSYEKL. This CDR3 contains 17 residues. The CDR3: CASSQGIRSEAAGEQYF. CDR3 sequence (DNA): TGCGCCAGCAGCCAAGGCATTCGGAGCGAGGCGGCCGGGGAGCAGTACTTC.